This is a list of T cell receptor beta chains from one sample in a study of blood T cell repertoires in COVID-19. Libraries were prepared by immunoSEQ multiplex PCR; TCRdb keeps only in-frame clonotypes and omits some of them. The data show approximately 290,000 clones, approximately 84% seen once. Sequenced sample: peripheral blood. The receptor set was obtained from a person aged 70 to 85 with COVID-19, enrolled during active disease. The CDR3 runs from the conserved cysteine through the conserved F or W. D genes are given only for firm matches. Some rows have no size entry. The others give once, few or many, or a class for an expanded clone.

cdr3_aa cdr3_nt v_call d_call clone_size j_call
CASSVGQGYGYTF TGTGCCAGCAGCGTAGGACAGGGTTATGGCTACACCTTC TRBV9 TRBD1 NA TRBJ1-2
CASGGGYYEQYF TGTGCCAGCGGCGGCGGGTACTACGAGCAGTACTTC TRBV7-3 NA NA TRBJ2-7
CASSQGQGRRNEQYF TGCGCCAGCAGCCAAGGACAGGGCCGTAGAAACGAGCAGTACTTC TRBV23-1 TRBD1 NA TRBJ2-7
CASSQVSETQYF TGTGCCAGCAGCCAAGTCTCCGAGACCCAGTACTTC TRBV3-1/TRBV3-2 NA NA TRBJ2-5
CASSMGPLSTDTQYF TGTGCCAGTAGTATGGGCCCCCTTAGCACAGATACGCAGTATTTT TRBV19 NA once TRBJ2-3
CASSLGRGRVRSYEQYF TGTGCCAGCAGCTTAGGAAGGGGGCGGGTGCGGTCCTACGAGCAGTACTTC TRBV11-2 TRBD1 NA TRBJ2-7
CASSATPGTGTNTGELFF TGTGCCAGCAGCGCAACCCCCGGAACAGGAACCAACACCGGGGAGCTGTTTTTT TRBV7-6 NA NA TRBJ2-2
CAGFGTHYGYTF TGTGCCGGCTTCGGGACACACTATGGCTACACCTTC TRBV28 NA NA TRBJ1-2
CAISEDQGSPLHF TGTGCCATCAGTGAGGACCAGGGATCACCCCTCCACTTT TRBV10-3 NA few TRBJ1-6
CASNDLAGGHNEQFF TGTGCCAGCAATGACCTAGCGGGGGGCCACAATGAGCAGTTCTTC TRBV7-9 TRBD2 NA TRBJ2-1
CASSSDRVGYEQYF TGCGCCAGCAGCTCGGACAGGGTAGGGTACGAGCAGTACTTC TRBV5-1 TRBD1 NA TRBJ2-7
CASSPGQGNQPQHF TGTGCCAGCAGCCCGGGACAGGGGAACCAGCCCCAGCATTTT TRBV7-2 TRBD1 NA TRBJ1-5
CASSLALSSPLHF TGTGCCAGCAGCTTAGCGCTGAGCTCACCCCTCCACTTT TRBV7-2 NA NA TRBJ1-6
CASSLARGNTEAFF TGTGCCAGCAGCTTAGCCAGGGGGAACACTGAAGCTTTCTTT TRBV7-2 NA NA TRBJ1-1
CASSYSGTSGEQYF TGTGCCAGCAGTTACAGTGGGACTAGCGGCGAGCAGTACTTC TRBV6-6 TRBD2 NA TRBJ2-7
CASSFTVGELFF TGCGCCAGCAGCTTTACGGTCGGGGAGCTGTTTTTT TRBV5-1 NA few TRBJ2-2
CASSSGGGETQYF TGTGCCAGCAGTTCGGGGGGGGGAGAGACCCAGTACTTC TRBV6-5 TRBD2 NA TRBJ2-5
CASRGGTGNQPQHF TGTGCCAGCAGGGGTGGGACAGGCAATCAGCCCCAGCATTTT TRBV28 TRBD1 NA TRBJ1-5
CASSLSGNNSPLHF TGCGCCAGCAGCTTGTCCGGGAATAATTCACCCCTCCACTTT TRBV5-1 NA NA TRBJ1-6
CASSLDRASNQPQHF TGTGCCAGCAGTTTGGACAGGGCTAGCAATCAGCCCCAGCATTTT TRBV28 TRBD1 NA TRBJ1-5
CASSLFGLSYEQYF TGTGCCAGCAGTTTGTTTGGACTCAGCTACGAGCAGTACTTC TRBV28 NA NA TRBJ2-7
CAWSTQLIRQGAKGYTF TGTGCCTGGAGCACCCAATTGATAAGACAGGGGGCGAAAGGCTACACCTTC TRBV30 TRBD1 NA TRBJ1-2
CASSPATAGETQYF TGCGCCAGCAGCCCGGCGACAGCAGGGGAGACCCAGTACTTC TRBV5-1 NA NA TRBJ2-5
CASSGGGFAKNIQYF TGTGCCAGTAGTGGTGGTGGCTTCGCCAAAAACATTCAGTACTTC TRBV19 NA NA TRBJ2-4
CASRDRTGTDTQYF TGTGCCAGTCGGGACAGGACGGGTACAGATACGCAGTATTTT TRBV19 TRBD1 NA TRBJ2-3
CASSSRTGFNEKLFF TGTGCCAGCAGTTCCCGGACAGGGTTTAATGAAAAACTGTTTTTT TRBV28 TRBD1 NA TRBJ1-4
CSGSTDLSEAFF TGCAGCGGTTCGACAGATCTCTCTGAAGCTTTCTTT TRBV29-1 NA NA TRBJ1-1
CSVSGVGTPGGEQYF TGCAGCGTTAGTGGGGTAGGGACGCCCGGGGGCGAGCAGTACTTC TRBV29-1 NA NA TRBJ2-7
CASSSRSGGREETQYF TGTGCCAGCAGCTCCAGGTCAGGGGGCAGGGAAGAGACCCAGTACTTC TRBV7-9 TRBD1 NA TRBJ2-5
CASSSGTRTPLHF TGTGCCAGCAGCTCCGGGACAAGAACACCCCTCCACTTT TRBV11-2 NA NA TRBJ1-6
CASTDISYNSPLHF TGTGCCAGCACAGACATCTCCTATAATTCACCCCTCCACTTT TRBV11-2 NA NA TRBJ1-6
CSARDGWTQYF TGCAGTGCTAGAGATGGCTGGACCCAGTACTTC TRBV20-1 NA NA TRBJ2-5
CATSSRTGGPEAFF TGTGCCACCAGCAGTCGGACAGGGGGCCCTGAAGCTTTCTTT TRBV15 TRBD1 NA TRBJ1-1
CASGLQNSYNEQFF TGTGCTAGTGGTTTGCAGAACTCCTACAATGAGCAGTTCTTC TRBV12-5 NA NA TRBJ2-1
CAVDRQNTEAFF TGTGCCGTCGACAGGCAGAACACTGAAGCTTTCTTT TRBV28 NA NA TRBJ1-1
CASSAGTSGDEDTQYF TGTGCCAGCAGCGCGGGGACTAGCGGAGATGAAGATACGCAGTATTTT TRBV9 TRBD2 NA TRBJ2-3
CATSDLRGRLLHAPDTQYF TGTGCCACCAGTGACCTTCGAGGTCGACTACTTCATGCTCCAGATACGCAGTATTTT TRBV24-1 NA NA TRBJ2-3
CASSPSTGLLYEQYF TGCGCCAGCAGCCCATCGACAGGGCTGTTATACGAGCAGTACTTC TRBV4-1 TRBD1 NA TRBJ2-7